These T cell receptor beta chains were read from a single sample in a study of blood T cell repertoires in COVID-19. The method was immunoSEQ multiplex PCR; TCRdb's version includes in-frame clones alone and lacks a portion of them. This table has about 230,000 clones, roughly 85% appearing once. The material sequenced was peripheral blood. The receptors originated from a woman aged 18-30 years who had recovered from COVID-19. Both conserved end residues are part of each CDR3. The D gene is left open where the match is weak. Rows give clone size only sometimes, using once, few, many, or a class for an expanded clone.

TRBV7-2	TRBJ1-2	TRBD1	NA	CASSSPSAGQGDYGYTF	TGTGCCAGCAGCTCCCCCTCCGCGGGACAGGGTGACTATGGCTACACCTTC
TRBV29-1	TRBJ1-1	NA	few	CSVEAGDTEAFF	TGCAGCGTTGAAGCAGGGGATACTGAAGCTTTCTTT
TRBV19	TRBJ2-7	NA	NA	CASSFGRAGEQYF	TGTGCCAGTAGCTTCGGACGGGCAGGGGAGCAGTACTTC
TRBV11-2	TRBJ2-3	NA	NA	CASSGQPFTDTQYF	TGTGCCAGCAGTGGACAGCCGTTTACAGATACGCAGTATTTT
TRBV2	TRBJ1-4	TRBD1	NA	CASSLGQGQNEKLFF	TGTGCCAGCAGTCTAGGACAGGGCCAAAATGAAAAACTGTTTTTT
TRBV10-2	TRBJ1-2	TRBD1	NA	CASATGGGYTF	TGCGCCAGCGCAACAGGGGGAGGCTACACCTTC
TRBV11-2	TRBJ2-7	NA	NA	CASSLVAGSGEQYF	TGTGCCAGCAGCTTAGTGGCGGGATCGGGCGAGCAGTACTTC
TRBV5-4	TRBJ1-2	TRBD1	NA	CASKPGQVYGYTF	TGTGCCAGCAAACCGGGACAGGTCTATGGCTACACCTTC
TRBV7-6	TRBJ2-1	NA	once	CASIPRDEQFF	TGTGCCAGCATCCCGAGGGATGAGCAGTTCTTC
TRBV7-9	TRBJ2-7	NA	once	CASSLTGPTYEQYF	TGTGCCAGCAGCTTAACGGGTCCAACCTACGAGCAGTACTTC
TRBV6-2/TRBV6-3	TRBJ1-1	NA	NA	CASSLDRTINTEAFF	TGTGCCAGCAGCCTCGACAGGACCATTAACACTGAAGCTTTCTTT
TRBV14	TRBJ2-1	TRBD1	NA	CASSLLGQGVYNEQFF	TGTGCCAGCAGCCTCTTAGGACAGGGGGTCTACAATGAGCAGTTCTTC
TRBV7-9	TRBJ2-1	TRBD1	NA	CASQPTQGTGYHNEQFF	TGTGCCAGCCAACCGACCCAAGGGACAGGGTATCACAATGAGCAGTTCTTC
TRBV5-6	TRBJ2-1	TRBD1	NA	CASLIPGQGYNEQFF	TGTGCCAGCCTGATCCCGGGACAGGGCTACAATGAGCAGTTCTTC
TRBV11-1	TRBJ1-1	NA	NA	CASSLAQGNTEAFF	TGTGCCAGCAGCTTAGCCCAGGGTAACACTGAAGCTTTCTTT
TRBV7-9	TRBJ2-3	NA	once	CASSRSGKGKDTQYF	TGTGCCAGCAGCCGTAGCGGAAAGGGCAAGGATACGCAGTATTTT
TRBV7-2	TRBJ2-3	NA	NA	CASSFKPLSRTSTDTQYF	TGTGCCAGCAGCTTCAAGCCCCTTAGCCGTACTAGCACAGATACGCAGTATTTT
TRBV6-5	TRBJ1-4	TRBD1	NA	CASRRDRLGEKLFF	TGTGCCAGCAGACGGGACAGGTTGGGTGAAAAACTGTTTTTT
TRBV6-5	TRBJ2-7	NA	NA	CASSPREGQDYEQYF	TGTGCCAGCAGTCCTAGGGAGGGACAGGACTACGAGCAGTACTTC
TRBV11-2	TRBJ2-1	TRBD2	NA	CASSKGLAWGFNEQFF	TGTGCCAGCAGCAAGGGACTAGCGTGGGGGTTTAATGAGCAGTTCTTC
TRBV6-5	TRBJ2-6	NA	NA	CASIGRGTGANVLTF	TGTGCCAGCATTGGACGGGGGACTGGGGCCAACGTCCTGACTTTC
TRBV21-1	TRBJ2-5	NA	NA	CASSKWGLAGGKTQYF	TGTGCCAGCAGCAAATGGGGACTAGCCGGGGGAAAGACCCAGTACTTC
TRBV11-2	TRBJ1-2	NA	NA	CASSLDGPAGYTF	TGTGCCAGCAGCTTAGATGGGCCGGCTGGCTACACCTTC
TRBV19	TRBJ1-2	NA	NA	CASSIRENYGYTF	TGTGCCAGTAGTATTAGGGAGAACTATGGCTACACCTTC
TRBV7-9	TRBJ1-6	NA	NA	CASSLDSNSPLHF	TGTGCCAGCAGCTTAGACTCCAATTCACCCCTCCACTTT
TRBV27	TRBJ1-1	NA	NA	CASSLSRAVYEAFF	TGTGCCAGCAGTTTATCGAGAGCTGTCTACGAAGCTTTCTTT
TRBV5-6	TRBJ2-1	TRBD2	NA	CASSSSSGRAWGYNEQFF	TGTGCCAGCAGCTCCAGCAGCGGGAGGGCCTGGGGCTACAATGAGCAGTTCTTC
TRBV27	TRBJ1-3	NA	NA	CASSLEGTSTHTIYF	TGTGCCAGCAGTTTAGAAGGGACATCGACCCACACCATATATTTT
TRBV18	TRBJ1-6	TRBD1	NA	CASSDFGTGISPLHF	TGTGCCAGCTCTGACTTCGGGACAGGCATCTCACCCCTCCACTTT
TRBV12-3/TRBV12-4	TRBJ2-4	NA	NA	CATTPGAKNIQYF	TGTGCCACCACCCCAGGGGCCAAAAACATTCAGTACTTC
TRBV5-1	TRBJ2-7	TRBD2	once	CASSREAGGPVYEQYF	TGCGCCAGCAGTCGGGAAGCGGGAGGGCCTGTCTACGAGCAGTACTTC
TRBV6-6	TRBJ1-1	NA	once	CASSYGNTRDTEAFF	TGTGCCAGCAGTTACGGAAACACGAGGGACACTGAAGCTTTCTTT
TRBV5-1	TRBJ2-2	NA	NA	CASSFGLELGGELFF	TGCGCCAGCAGCTTTGGCCTGGAGTTGGGCGGGGAGCTGTTTTTT
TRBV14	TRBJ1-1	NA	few	CASSQPLALREAFF	TGTGCCAGCAGCCAACCTTTGGCCCTGAGGGAAGCTTTCTTT
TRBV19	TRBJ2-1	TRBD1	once	CASSVGTEYNEQFF	TGTGCCAGTAGTGTCGGGACAGAGTACAATGAGCAGTTCTTC
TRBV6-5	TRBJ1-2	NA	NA	CASSFQTGTEDYTF	TGTGCCAGCAGTTTCCAAACAGGGACCGAGGACTACACCTTC
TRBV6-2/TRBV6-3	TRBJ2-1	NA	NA	CASSPLGSYNEQFF	TGTGCCAGCAGTCCCCTAGGCTCCTACAATGAGCAGTTCTTC
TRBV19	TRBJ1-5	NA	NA	CASSIPGNNQPQHF	TGTGCCAGTAGTATACCAGGGAACAATCAGCCCCAGCATTTT
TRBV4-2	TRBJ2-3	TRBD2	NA	CASRRRASGTDTQYF	TGTGCCAGCAGACGGAGGGCTAGCGGTACAGATACGCAGTATTTT
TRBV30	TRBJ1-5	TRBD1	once	CAWIQMGQGHWSQHF	TGTGCCTGGATCCAAATGGGACAGGGGCATTGGTCCCAGCATTTT
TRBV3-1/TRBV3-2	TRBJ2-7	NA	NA	CASSSPGTPYLEQYF	TGTGCCAGCAGCTCCCCCGGGACTCCCTACCTCGAGCAGTACTTC
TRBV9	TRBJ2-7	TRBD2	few	CASSVGTSGYEQYF	TGTGCCAGCAGCGTCGGGACTAGCGGCTACGAGCAGTACTTC
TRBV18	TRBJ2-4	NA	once	CASSPKFETEEKNIQYF	TGTGCCAGCTCACCAAAATTCGAGACAGAGGAAAAAAACATTCAGTACTTC
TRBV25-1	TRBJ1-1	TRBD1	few	CATRGQVSPNTEAFF	TGTGCCACCCGGGGACAGGTCTCTCCGAACACTGAAGCTTTCTTT
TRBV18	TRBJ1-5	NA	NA	CASSLQTVSQPQHF	TGTGCCAGCTCACTTCAGACAGTCAGTCAGCCCCAGCATTTT
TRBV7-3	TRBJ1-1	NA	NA	CASSLGGRRTEAFF	TGTGCCAGCAGCTTGGGGGGAAGGCGGACTGAAGCTTTCTTT
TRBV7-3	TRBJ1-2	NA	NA	CASSLTPTGDLDGYTF	TGTGCCAGCAGCTTAACCCCTACAGGAGATTTGGATGGCTACACCTTC
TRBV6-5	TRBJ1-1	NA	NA	CASSYGASEAFF	TGTGCCAGCAGTTACGGGGCCTCCGAAGCTTTCTTT
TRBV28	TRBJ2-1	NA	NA	CASNGQNDNEQFF	TGTGCCAGCAACGGACAGAACGACAATGAGCAGTTCTTC